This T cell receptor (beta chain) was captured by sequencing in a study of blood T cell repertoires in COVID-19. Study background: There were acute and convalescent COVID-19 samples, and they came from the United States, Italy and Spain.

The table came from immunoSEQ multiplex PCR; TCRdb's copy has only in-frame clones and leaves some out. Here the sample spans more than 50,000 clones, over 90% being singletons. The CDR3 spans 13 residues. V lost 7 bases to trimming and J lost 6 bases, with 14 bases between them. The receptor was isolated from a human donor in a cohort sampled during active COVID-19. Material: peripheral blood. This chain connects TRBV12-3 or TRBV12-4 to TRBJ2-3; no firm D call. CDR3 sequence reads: CASTPPPVDTQYF. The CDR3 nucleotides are TGTGCCAGCACCCCACCTCCAGTGGATACGCAGTATTTT.